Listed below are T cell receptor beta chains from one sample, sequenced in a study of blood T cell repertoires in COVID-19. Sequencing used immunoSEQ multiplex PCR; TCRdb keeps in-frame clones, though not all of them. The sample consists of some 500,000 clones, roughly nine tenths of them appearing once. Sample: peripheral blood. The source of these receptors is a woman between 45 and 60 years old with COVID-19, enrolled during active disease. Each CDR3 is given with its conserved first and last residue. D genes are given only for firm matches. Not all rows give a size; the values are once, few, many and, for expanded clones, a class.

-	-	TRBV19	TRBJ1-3	TGTGCCAGTAGAGCCGGGACAAACTTAGGAAACACCATATATTTT	CASRAGTNLGNTIYF
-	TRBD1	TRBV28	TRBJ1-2	TGTGCCAGCAGTACCGGGACAGGGGTAGGTGGCTACACCTTC	CASSTGTGVGGYTF
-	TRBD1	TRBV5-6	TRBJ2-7	TGTGCCAGCAGCTTTCTGACAGGGGGGGTTTACGAGCAGTACTTC	CASSFLTGGVYEQYF
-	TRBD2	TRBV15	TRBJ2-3	TGTGCCACCAGCAGAGATTGGTGGCTAGCGGGGACCAGCACAGATACGCAGTATTTT	CATSRDWWLAGTSTDTQYF
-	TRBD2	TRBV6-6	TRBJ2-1	TGTGCCAGCAGTTACGTGACTAGCGGGGGCATCAATGAGCAGTTCTTC	CASSYVTSGGINEQFF
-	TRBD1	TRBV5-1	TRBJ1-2	TGCGCCAGCAGCGGGGACAGGTATGGCTACACCTTC	CASSGDRYGYTF
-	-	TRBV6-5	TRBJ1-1	TGTGCCAGCAGTTACAGCGCGAACACTGAAGCTTTCTTT	CASSYSANTEAFF
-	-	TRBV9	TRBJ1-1	TGTGCCAGCAGCACCCAGGGTGGCACTGAAGCTTTCTTT	CASSTQGGTEAFF
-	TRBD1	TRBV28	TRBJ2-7	TGTGCCAGCCGAAGATCCGGACAGGGGGTCTACGAGCAGTACTTC	CASRRSGQGVYEQYF
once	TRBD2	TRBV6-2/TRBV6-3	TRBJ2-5	TGTGCCAGCAGTTCTTCCTTCGGGGGGGAGACCCAGTACTTC	CASSSSFGGETQYF
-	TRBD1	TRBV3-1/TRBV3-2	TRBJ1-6	TGTGCCAGCAGCCAATGGACAGGGGAATCACCCCTCCACTTT	CASSQWTGESPLHF
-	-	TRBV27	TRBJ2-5	TGTGCCAGCAGTCCGCCTTCTAGGTACCAAGAGACCCAGTACTTC	CASSPPSRYQETQYF
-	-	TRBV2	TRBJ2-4	TGTGCCAGCAGTGAAGGGGGCTCCCTAGCCAAAAACATTCAGTACTTC	CASSEGGSLAKNIQYF
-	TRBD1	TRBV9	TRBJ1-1	TGTGCCAGCAGTGCTGACAGGGTCACTGAAGCTTTCTTT	CASSADRVTEAFF
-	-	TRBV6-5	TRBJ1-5	TGTGCCAGCAGTTACCGCGGGGTGGGCAATCAGCCCCAGCATTTT	CASSYRGVGNQPQHF
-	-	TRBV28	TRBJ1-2	TGTGCCAGCATCCGGACAGACGGGATTCGTTATGGCTACACCTTC	CASIRTDGIRYGYTF
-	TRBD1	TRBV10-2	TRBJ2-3	TGCGCCAGCAGGGACCCTACAGGGGGTTCTAAAGATACGCAGTATTTT	CASRDPTGGSKDTQYF
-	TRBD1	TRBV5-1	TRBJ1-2	TGCGCCAGCAGCTTGGAGGGGGCCTATGGCTACACCTTC	CASSLEGAYGYTF
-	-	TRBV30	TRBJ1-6	TGTGCCTGGAGTGTACGAGGGAGTAGCTCACCCCTCCACTTT	CAWSVRGSSSPLHF
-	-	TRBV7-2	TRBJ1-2	TGTGCCAGCAGCTTAGCGCGCCAGGGGCATGGCTACACCTTC	CASSLARQGHGYTF
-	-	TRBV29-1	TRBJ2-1	TGCAGCTTAAGGACAGCCTACAATGAGCAGTTCTTC	CSLRTAYNEQFF
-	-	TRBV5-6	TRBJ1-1	TGTGCCAGCAGCTTTTACGGGGCGGGGGGCACTGAAGCTTTCTTT	CASSFYGAGGTEAFF
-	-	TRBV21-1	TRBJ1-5	TGTGCCAGCAGCAAAGCCGCCACACCGAGCAATCAGCCCCAGCATTTT	CASSKAATPSNQPQHF
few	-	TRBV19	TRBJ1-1	TGTGCCACATCGTTCACAGGGAACACTGAAGCTTTCTTT	CATSFTGNTEAFF
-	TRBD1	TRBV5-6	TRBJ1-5	TGTGCCAGCAGCTTTACAGGGGTCAATCAGCCCCAGCATTTT	CASSFTGVNQPQHF
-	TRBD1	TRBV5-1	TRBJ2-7	TGCGCCAGCAGCTCAGGACCGGGACAGAGGGTTTACGAGCAGTACTTC	CASSSGPGQRVYEQYF
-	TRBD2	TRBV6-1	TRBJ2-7	TGTGCCAGCAGCGAAGGACTAGCGGGTCACTCCTACGAGCAGTACTTC	CASSEGLAGHSYEQYF
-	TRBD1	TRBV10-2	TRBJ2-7	TGCGCCAGCAGTGACGCGGCAGGGGGCATCTACGAGCAGTACTTC	CASSDAAGGIYEQYF
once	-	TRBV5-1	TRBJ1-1	TGCGCCAGCAGCTTGGGCGGGGTATATACTGAAGCTTTCTTT	CASSLGGVYTEAFF
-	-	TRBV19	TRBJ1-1	TGTGCCAGTAGTATAGTTGTAGCCCCGGTGAACACTGAAGCTTTCTTT	CASSIVVAPVNTEAFF
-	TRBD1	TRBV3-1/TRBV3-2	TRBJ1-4	TGTGCCAGCGCCCCCGGGACAGGGCATCGAAAACTGTTTTTT	CASAPGTGHRKLFF
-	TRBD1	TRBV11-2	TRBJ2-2	TGTGCCAGCAGCTTAGGGCTCTCTGGACAGGGGGCCGCCGGGGAGCTGTTTTTT	CASSLGLSGQGAAGELFF
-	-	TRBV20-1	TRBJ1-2	TGCAGTGCTAGTTTCGTAGAGGGTTATGGCTACACCTTC	CSASFVEGYGYTF
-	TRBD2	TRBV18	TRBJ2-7	TGTGCCAGCTCACCGGTCCCGGCGGGGGGTCCCTACGAGCAGTACTTC	CASSPVPAGGPYEQYF
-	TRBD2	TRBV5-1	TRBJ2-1	TGCGCCAGCAGCTTTAGGACTAGCGGGGGGGCCAGGGATGAGCAGTTCTTC	CASSFRTSGGARDEQFF
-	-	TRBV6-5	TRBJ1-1	TGTGCCACCTCAAGGTTTGCGGGGGTGAACACTGAAGCTTTCTTT	CATSRFAGVNTEAFF
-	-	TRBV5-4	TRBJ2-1	TGTGCCAGCAGCTTGGCCACCAGGGTGGGCAATGAGCAGTTCTTC	CASSLATRVGNEQFF
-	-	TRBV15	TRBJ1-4	TGTGCCACCAGCAGAGATTTTATCAGGGCAACTAATGAAAAACTGTTTTTT	CATSRDFIRATNEKLFF
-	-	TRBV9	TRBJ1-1	TGTGCCAGCAGCGTAGGAGGAGCTGAAGCTTTCTTT	CASSVGGAEAFF
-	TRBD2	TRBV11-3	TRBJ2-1	TGTGCCAGCAGCTTAGGGTACCGACTAGCGGGGACCAATGAGCAGTTCTTC	CASSLGYRLAGTNEQFF
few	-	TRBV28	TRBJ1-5	TGTGCCAGCAGTTTGGGAGGGGGTAGCAATCAGCCCCAGCATTTT	CASSLGGGSNQPQHF
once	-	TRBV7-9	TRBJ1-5	TGTGCCAGCAGCTTATTGCAGGAGGATCAGCCCCAGCATTTT	CASSLLQEDQPQHF
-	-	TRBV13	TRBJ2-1	TGTGCCAGCAGCCCTGGAGGGAGTTCAGGCTACAATGAGCAGTTCTTC	CASSPGGSSGYNEQFF
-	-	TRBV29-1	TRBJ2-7	TGCAGCGGAAAAGTGGGAGACTACGAGCAGTACTTC	CSGKVGDYEQYF
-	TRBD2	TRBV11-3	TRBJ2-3	TGTGCCAGCAGCGCGTATAGTAGCGGGGCCACAGATACGCAGTATTTT	CASSAYSSGATDTQYF
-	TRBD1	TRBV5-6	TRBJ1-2	TGTGCCAGCAGCTTTCGGGACAGATTAAACTATGGCTACACCTTC	CASSFRDRLNYGYTF